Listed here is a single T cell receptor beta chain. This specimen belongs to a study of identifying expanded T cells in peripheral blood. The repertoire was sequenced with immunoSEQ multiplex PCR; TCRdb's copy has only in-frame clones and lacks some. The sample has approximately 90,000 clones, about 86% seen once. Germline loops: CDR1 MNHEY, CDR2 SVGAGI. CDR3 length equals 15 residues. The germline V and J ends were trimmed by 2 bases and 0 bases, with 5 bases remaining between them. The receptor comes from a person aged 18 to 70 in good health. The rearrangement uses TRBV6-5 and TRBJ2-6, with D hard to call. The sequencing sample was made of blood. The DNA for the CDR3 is TGTGCCAGCAGTTACGGAGTCTCTGGGGCCAACGTCCTGACTTTC. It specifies CASSYGVSGANVLTF.